Included here is one TCR beta chain sequence, with context. This entry is derived from a study of cytomegalovirus exposure and HLA in healthy donors. The primer mix had 60 Vbeta and 13 Jbeta primers. Clones were read by immunoSEQ multiplex PCR, and TCRdb kept only the in-frame ones, dropping some. This repertoire shows roughly 130,000 clones, 83% found once; its top ten account for less than 1.5%. The TCR comes from a girl aged 2 to 10 in good health and CMV-seronegative. The sequencing input was PBMCs.

CDR3: CASSSRTGDVGYTF. The CDR3 DNA reads as TGTGCCAGCAGCTCCCGGACAGGGGATGTCGGCTACACCTTC. The chain has TRBV5-4 and TRBJ1-2, with 9 bases lining up with TRBD1. The CDR3 totals 14 residues. The junction had 8 bases not matched to a gene; V was cut back by 3 bases and J by 8 bases. The germline CDR1 and CDR2 sequences are SGHNT and YYREEE (reference sequence).